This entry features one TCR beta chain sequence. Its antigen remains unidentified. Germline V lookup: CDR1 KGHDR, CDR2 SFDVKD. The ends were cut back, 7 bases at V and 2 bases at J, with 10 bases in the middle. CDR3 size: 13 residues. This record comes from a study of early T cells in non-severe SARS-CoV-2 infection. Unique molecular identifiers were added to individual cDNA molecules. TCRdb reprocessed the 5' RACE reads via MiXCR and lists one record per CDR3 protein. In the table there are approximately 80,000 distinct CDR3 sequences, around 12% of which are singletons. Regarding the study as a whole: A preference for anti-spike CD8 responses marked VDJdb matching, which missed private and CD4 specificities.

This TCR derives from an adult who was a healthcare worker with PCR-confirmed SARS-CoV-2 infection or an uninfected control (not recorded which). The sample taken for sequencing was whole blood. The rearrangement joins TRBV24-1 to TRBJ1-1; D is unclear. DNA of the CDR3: TGTGCCACCAGAAGACGGTCCAACACTGAAGCTTTCTTT. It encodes CATRRRSNTEAFF.